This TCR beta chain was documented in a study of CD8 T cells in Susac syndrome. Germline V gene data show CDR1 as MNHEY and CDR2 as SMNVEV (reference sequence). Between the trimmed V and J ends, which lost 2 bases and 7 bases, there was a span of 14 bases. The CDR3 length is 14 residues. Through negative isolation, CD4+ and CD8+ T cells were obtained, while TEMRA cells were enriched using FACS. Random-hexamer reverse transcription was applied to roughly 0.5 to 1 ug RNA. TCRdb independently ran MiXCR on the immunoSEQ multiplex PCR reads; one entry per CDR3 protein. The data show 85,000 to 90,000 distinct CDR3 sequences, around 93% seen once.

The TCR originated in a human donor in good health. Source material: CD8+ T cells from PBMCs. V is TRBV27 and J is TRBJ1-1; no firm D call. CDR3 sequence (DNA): TGTGCCAGCAGTTTAAGCCCCCCACCTCATGAAGCTTTCTTT. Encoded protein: CASSLSPPPHEAFF.